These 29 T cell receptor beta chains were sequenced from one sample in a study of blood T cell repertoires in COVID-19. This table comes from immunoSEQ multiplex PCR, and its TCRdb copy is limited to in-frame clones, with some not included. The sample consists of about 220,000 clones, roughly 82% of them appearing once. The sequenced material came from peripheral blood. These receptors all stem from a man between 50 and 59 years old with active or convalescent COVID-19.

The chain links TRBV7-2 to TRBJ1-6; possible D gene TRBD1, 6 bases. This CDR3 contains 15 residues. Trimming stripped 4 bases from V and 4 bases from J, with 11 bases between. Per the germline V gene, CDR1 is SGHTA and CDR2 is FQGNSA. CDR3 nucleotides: TGTGCCAGCAGCTCAGACAGGCCTTATAATTCACCCCTCCACTTT. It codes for CASSSDRPYNSPLHF.

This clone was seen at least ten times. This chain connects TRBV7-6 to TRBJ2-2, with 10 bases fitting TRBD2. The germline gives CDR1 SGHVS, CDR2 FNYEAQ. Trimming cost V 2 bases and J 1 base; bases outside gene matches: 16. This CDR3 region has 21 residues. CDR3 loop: CASSLLSRGRLAGENTGELFF. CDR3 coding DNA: TGTGCCAGCAGCTTATTAAGTCGCGGGCGTCTAGCGGGAGAGAACACCGGGGAGCTGTTTTTT.

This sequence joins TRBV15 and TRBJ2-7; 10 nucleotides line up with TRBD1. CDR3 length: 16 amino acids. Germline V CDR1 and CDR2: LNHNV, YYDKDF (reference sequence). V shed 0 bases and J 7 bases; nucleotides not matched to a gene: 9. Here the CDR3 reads CATSRDRQGARNEQYF. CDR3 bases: TGTGCCACCAGCAGAGATCGACAGGGGGCGAGGAATGAGCAGTACTTC. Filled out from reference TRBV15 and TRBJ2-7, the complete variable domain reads DAMVIQNPRYQVTQFGKPVTLSCSQTLNHNVMYWYQQKSSQAPKLLFHYYDKDFNNEADTPDNFQSRRPNTSFCFLDIRSPGLGDTAMYLCATSRDRQGARNEQYFGPGTRLTVT.

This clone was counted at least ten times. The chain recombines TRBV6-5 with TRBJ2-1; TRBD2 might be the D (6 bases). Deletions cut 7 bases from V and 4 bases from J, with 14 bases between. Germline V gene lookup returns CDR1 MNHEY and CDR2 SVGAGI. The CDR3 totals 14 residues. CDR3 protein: CASIPGRYYNEQFF. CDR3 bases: TGTGCCAGCATTCCGGGGAGGTATTACAATGAGCAGTTCTTC.

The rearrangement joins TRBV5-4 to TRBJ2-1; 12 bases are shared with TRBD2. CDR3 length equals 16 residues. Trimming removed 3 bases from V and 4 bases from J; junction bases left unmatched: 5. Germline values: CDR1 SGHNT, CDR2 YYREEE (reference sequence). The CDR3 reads CASSSGTSGRYNEQFF. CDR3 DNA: TGTGCCAGCAGCTCCGGGACTAGCGGGCGTTACAATGAGCAGTTCTTC. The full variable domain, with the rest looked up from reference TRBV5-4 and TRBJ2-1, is ETGVTQSPTHLIKTRGQQVTLRCSSQSGHNTVSWYQQALGQGPQFIFQYYREEENGRGNFPPRFSGLQFPNYSSELNVNALELDDSALYLCASSSGTSGRYNEQFFGPGTRLTVL.

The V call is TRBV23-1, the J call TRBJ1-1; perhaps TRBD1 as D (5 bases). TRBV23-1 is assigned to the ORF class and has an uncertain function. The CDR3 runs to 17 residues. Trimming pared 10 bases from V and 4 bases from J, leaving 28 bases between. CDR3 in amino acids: CATTDRLKGSTSTEAFF. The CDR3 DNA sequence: TGCGCCACTACTGACAGATTGAAAGGTTCCACTTCCACTGAAGCTTTCTTT.

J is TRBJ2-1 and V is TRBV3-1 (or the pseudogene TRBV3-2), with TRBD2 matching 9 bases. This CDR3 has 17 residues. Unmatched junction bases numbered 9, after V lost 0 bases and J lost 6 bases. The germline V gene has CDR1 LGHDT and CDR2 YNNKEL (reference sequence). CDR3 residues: CASSQDWGLAGTNEQFF. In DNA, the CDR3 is TGTGCCAGCAGCCAAGACTGGGGGCTAGCGGGGACCAATGAGCAGTTCTTC.

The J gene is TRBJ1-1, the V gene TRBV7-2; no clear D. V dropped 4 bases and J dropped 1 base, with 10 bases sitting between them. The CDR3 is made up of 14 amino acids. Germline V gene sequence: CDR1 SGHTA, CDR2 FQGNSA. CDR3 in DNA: TGTGCCAGCAGCTCCGTAGTGTCGAACACTGAAGCTTTCTTT. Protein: CASSSVVSNTEAFF.

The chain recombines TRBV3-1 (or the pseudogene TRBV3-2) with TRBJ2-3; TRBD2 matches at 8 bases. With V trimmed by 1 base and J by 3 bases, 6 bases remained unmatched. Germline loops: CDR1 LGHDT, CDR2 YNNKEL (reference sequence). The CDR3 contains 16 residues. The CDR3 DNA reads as TGTGCCAGCAGCCAAGTTTCGGGAGGGAGGACAGATACGCAGTATTTT. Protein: CASSQVSGGRTDTQYF.

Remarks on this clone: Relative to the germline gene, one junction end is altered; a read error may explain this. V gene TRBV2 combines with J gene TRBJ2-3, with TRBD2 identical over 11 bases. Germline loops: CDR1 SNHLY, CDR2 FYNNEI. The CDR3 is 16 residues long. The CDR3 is CASSLSGTSGTNTQYF. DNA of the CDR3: TGTGCCAGCAGTCTTTCCGGGACTAGCGGCACAAATACGCAGTATTTT.

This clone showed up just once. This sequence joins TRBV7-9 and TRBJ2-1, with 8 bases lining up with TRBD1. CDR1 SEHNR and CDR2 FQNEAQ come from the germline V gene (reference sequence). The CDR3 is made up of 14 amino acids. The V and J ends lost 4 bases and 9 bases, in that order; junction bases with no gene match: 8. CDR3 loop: CASSSPDRVGEQFF. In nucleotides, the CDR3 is TGTGCCAGCAGCTCCCCGGACAGGGTCGGTGAGCAGTTCTTC.

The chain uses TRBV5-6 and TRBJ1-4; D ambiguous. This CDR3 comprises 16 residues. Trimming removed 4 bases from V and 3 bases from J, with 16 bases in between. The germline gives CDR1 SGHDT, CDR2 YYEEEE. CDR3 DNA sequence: TGTGCCAGCAGCCTCTGGGAGGGCCTCTCTAATGAAAAACTGTTTTTT. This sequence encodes CASSLWEGLSNEKLFF.

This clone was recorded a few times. The CDR3 DNA sequence: TGTGCCAGCAGTTTGGGGGGGGACCCACCAGCCTATGGCTACACCTTC. Its translation is CASSLGGDPPAYGYTF. The chain employs TRBV28 and TRBJ1-2; a possible D gene is TRBD1 (5 bases). Germline CDR1 is MDHEN and CDR2 is SYDVKM. The CDR3 is made up of 16 amino acids. V dropped 3 bases and J dropped 4 bases, with 18 bases sitting between them.

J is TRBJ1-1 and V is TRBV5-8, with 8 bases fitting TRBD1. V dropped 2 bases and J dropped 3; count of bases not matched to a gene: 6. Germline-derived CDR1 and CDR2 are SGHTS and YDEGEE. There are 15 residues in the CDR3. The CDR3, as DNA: TGTGCCAGCAGCTTCGGACAGGGAAGGGACACTGAAGCTTTCTTT. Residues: CASSFGQGRDTEAFF.

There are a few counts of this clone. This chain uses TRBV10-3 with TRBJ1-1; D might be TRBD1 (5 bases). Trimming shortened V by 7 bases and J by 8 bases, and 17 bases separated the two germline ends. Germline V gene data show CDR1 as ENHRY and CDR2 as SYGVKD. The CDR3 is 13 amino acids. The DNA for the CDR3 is TGTGCCATCAAAGGACAAGGGGAAACCGAAGCTTTCTTT. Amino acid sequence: CAIKGQGETEAFF.

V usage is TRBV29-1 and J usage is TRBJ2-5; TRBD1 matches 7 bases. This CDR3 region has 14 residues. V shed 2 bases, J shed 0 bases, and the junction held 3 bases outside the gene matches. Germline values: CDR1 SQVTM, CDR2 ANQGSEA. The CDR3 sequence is CSVERGQYQETQYF. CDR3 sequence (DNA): TGCAGCGTTGAAAGGGGACAGTACCAAGAGACCCAGTACTTC.

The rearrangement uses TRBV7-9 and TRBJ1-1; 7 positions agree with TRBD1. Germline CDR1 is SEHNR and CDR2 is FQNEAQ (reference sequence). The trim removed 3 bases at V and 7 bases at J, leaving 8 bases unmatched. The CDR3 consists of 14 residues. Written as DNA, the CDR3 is TGTGCCAGCAGCTTGGCCTACCGACAGGGTGAAGCTTTCTTT. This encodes CASSLAYRQGEAFF. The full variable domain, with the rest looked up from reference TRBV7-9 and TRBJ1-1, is DTGVSQNPRHKITKRGQNVTFRCDPISEHNRLYWYRQTLGQGPEFLTYFQNEAQLEKSRLLSDRFSAERPKGSFSTLEIQRTEQGDSAMYLCASSLAYRQGEAFFGQGTRLTVV.

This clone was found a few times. The CDR3 loop is CASSQVYRGNTEAFF. The CDR3 nucleotides are TGTGCCAGCAGCCAAGTCTATCGGGGGAACACTGAAGCTTTCTTT. The rearrangement links TRBV14 to TRBJ1-1, with unresolved D. CDR1 is SGHDN, CDR2 FVKESK, per germline. The CDR3 runs 15 residues. Trimming cost V 1 base and J 1 base, with 10 bases left between them. Using reference TRBV14 and TRBJ1-1 for the parts outside the CDR3, the full variable domain is EAGVTQFPSHSVIEKGQTVTLRCDPISGHDNLYWYRRVMGKEIKFLLHFVKESKQDESGMPNNRFLAERTGGTYSTLKVQPAELEDSGVYFCASSQVYRGNTEAFFGQGTRLTVV.

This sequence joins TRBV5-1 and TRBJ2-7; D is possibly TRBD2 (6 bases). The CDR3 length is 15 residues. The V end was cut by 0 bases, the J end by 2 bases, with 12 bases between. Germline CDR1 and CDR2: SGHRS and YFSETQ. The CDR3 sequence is CASSLATSLTYEQYF. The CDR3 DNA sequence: TGCGCCAGCAGCTTGGCTACTAGCCTTACCTACGAGCAGTACTTC.

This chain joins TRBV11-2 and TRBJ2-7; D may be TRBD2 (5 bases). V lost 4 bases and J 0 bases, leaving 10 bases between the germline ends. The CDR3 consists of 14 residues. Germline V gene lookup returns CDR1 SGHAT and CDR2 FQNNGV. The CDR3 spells CASSSIRGSYEQYF. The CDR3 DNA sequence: TGTGCCAGCAGCTCCATCCGGGGCTCCTACGAGCAGTACTTC.

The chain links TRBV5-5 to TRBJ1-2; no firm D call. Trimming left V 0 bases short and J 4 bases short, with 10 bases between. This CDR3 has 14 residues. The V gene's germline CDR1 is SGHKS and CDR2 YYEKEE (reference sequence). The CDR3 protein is CASSLGLWSYGYTF. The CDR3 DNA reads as TGTGCCAGCAGCTTGGGGCTTTGGTCCTATGGCTACACCTTC.

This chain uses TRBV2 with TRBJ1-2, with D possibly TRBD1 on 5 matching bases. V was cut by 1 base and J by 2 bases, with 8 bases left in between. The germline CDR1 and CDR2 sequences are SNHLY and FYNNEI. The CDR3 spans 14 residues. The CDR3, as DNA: TGTGCCAGCAGTGAAGGAGACAGCAACTATGGCTACACCTTC. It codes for CASSEGDSNYGYTF.

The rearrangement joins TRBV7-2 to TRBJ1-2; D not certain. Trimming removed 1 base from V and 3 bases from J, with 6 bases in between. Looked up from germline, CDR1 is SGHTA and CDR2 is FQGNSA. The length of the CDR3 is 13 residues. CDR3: CASSLVIDYGYTF. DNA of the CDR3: TGTGCCAGCAGCTTAGTGATAGACTATGGCTACACCTTC.

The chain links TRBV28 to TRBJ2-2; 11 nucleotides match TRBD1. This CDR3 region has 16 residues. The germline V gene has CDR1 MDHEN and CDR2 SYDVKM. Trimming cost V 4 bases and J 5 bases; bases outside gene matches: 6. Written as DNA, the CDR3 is TGTGCCAGCAGTTACGGGACAGGGGGTCGTACCGGGGAGCTGTTTTTT. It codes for CASSYGTGGRTGELFF.

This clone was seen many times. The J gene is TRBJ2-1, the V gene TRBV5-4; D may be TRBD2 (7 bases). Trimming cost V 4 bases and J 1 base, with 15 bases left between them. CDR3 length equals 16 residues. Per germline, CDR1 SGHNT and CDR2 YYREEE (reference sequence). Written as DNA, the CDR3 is TGTGCCAGCAGCCTGGGGGGGGGCCAATCCTACAATGAGCAGTTCTTC. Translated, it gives CASSLGGGQSYNEQFF.

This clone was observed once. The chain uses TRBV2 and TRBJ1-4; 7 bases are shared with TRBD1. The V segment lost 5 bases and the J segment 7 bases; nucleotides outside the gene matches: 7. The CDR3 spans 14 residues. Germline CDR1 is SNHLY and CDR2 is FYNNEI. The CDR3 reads CASSRQGFGEKLFF. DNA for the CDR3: TGTGCCAGCAGTCGACAGGGATTTGGTGAAAAACTGTTTTTT.

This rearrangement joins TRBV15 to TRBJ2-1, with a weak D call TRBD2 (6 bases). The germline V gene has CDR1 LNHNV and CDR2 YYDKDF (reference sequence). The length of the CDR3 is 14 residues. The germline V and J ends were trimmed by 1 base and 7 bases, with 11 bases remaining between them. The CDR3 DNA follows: TGTGCCACCAGCAGAGCCGGGGAGGTTAATGAGCAGTTCTTC. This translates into CATSRAGEVNEQFF.

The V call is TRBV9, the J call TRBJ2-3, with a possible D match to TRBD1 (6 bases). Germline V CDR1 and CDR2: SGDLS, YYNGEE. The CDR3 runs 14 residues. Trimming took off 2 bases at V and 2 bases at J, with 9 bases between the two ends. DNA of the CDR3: TGTGCCAGCAGCGTGCAGGGGAACACAGATACGCAGTATTTT. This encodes CASSVQGNTDTQYF.

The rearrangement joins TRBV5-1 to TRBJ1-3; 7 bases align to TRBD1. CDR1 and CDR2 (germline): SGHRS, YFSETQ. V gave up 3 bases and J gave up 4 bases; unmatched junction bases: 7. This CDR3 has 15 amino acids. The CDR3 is CASSSEGAYGNTIYF. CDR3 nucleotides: TGCGCCAGCAGCTCTGAGGGGGCGTACGGAAACACCATATATTTT.